This T cell receptor beta chain was sequenced in a study of T cell responses to AZD1222 COVID-19 vaccine. Looking at the study overall: Pooling covered second doses at about 4 or about 12 weeks.

Germline CDR1 reads MNHEY; CDR2 reads SMNVEV (reference sequence). The CDR3 spans 17 residues. V lost 4 bases to trimming and J lost 1 base, with 19 bases between them. Repertoires were generated with immunoSEQ multiplex PCR, while TCRdb's copy carries only in-frame clones and drops some. In the table there are fewer than 150,000 clones, approximately 88% of which are singletons. The receptor was derived from an adult in good health. The gene calls are TRBV27 and TRBJ1-1; tentatively, D is TRBD1 (5 bases). The sequenced sample was peripheral blood, obtained on day 0 of AZD1222 vaccination. CDR3 coding DNA: TGTGCCAGCAGTTCTCGACAGCCGGGTTACCAGAACACTGAAGCTTTCTTT. Residues: CASSSRQPGYQNTEAFF.